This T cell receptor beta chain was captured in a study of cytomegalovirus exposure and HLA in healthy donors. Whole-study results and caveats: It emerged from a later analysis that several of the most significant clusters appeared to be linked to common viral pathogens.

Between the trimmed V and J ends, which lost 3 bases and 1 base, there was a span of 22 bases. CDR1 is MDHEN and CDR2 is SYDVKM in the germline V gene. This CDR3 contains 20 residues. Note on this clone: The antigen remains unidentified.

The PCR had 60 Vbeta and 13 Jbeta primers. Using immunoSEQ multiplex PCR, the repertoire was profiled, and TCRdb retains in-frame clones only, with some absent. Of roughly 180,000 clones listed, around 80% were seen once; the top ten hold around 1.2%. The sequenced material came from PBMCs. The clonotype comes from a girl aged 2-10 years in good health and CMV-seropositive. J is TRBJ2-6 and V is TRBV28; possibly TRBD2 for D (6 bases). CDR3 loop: CASSFWRADGLISGANVLTF. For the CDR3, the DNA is TGTGCCAGCAGTTTCTGGAGGGCCGACGGACTGATTTCTGGGGCCAACGTCCTGACTTTC.